A selection of T cell receptor beta chains follows, all from one sample in a study of identical twins. TCRdb processed the 5' RACE reads anew with MiXCR; each CDR3 protein has one entry. The data contain around 570,000 distinct CDR3 sequences, around 9.6% of them singletons. These data are also associated with another study on yellow fever vaccine responses in identical twins.

Sequenced: PBMCs. These receptors were taken from a woman under 30 in good health. The CDR3 runs from the conserved cysteine through the conserved F or W. Fields, in order: J gene, clone size, D gene, V gene, CDR3 protein, CDR3 DNA. The D gene is left open where the match is weak. Expanded clones get a size class; other rows say once, few or many, or leave the size out.

TRBJ2-7 many TRBD2 TRBV29-1 CTGRGDSSYEQYF TGCACCGGGAGGGGGGATAGCTCCTACGAGCAGTACTTC
TRBJ2-1 few TRBD1 TRBV7-2 CASSIRGQSYNEQFF TGTGCCAGCAGTATCAGGGGACAGTCCTACAATGAGCAGTTCTTC
TRBJ2-7 many TRBD1 TRBV27 CASNPTGNHEQYF TGTGCCAGCAACCCGACAGGGAATCACGAGCAGTACTTC
TRBJ2-7 many . TRBV7-9 CASSTGGGGYEQYF TGTGCCAGCAGCACAGGCGGGGGCGGGTACGAGCAGTACTTC
TRBJ2-2 few TRBD1 TRBV27 CASSFQGGLTGELFF TGTGCCAGCAGTTTTCAAGGGGGCTTAACCGGGGAGCTGTTTTTT
TRBJ1-2 many . TRBV11-2 CASSPDRGGIGGGYTF TGTGCCAGCAGCCCCGATAGGGGGGGGATAGGCGGTGGCTACACCTTC
TRBJ2-2 . . TRBV20-1 CSARRLAGGFNTGELFF TGCAGTGCTAGACGTTTGGCCGGGGGATTTAACACCGGGGAGCTGTTTTTT
TRBJ2-4 few TRBD2 TRBV19 CASSIIGGESIQYF TGTGCCAGTAGTATAATCGGGGGGGAATCCATTCAGTACTTC
TRBJ1-1 many . TRBV18 CASSPPGRNTEAFF TGTGCCAGCAGCCCCCCTGGGAGGAACACTGAAGCTTTCTTT
TRBJ2-1 . TRBD1 TRBV5-1 CASSLQGVDYEQFF TGCGCCAGCAGCTTACAGGGGGTCGACTATGAGCAGTTCTTC
TRBJ2-5 many TRBD2 TRBV28 CASSGQRERQETQYF TGTGCCAGCAGTGGACAGCGGGAGCGCCAAGAGACCCAGTACTTC
TRBJ2-3 few TRBD2 TRBV7-8 CASRTTSGGDDTQYF TGTGCCAGCAGGACTACTAGCGGGGGTGATGATACGCAGTATTTT
TRBJ2-2 many . TRBV4-3 CASSQDAGRTGELFF TGCGCCAGCAGCCAAGATGCGGGGCGCACCGGGGAGCTGTTTTTT
TRBJ2-7 many . TRBV20-1 CSARFPGRPSYEQYF TGCAGTGCTAGATTTCCAGGGCGCCCCTCCTACGAGCAGTACTTC
TRBJ2-2 . . TRBV11-2 CASKDSANTGELFF TGTGCCAGCAAGGACAGCGCGAACACCGGGGAGCTGTTTTTT
TRBJ2-7 many TRBD1 TRBV29-1 CSHRVAGGYEQYF TGCAGCCACCGGGTGGCAGGGGGCTACGAGCAGTACTTC
TRBJ2-7 few . TRBV5-5 CASSLERGIDEQYF TGTGCCAGCAGCTTGGAGCGCGGGATAGACGAGCAGTACTTC
TRBJ1-6 . . TRBV5-6 CASSWAWNSPLHF TGTGCCAGCAGCTGGGCATGGAATTCACCCCTCCACTTT
TRBJ2-1 many TRBD2 TRBV29-1 CSARGDYLNEQFF TGCAGCGCCCGGGGGGACTATCTCAATGAGCAGTTCTTC
TRBJ1-2 . . TRBV6-1 CASIGGSNYGYTF TGTGCCAGCATAGGGGGTTCTAACTATGGCTACACCTTC
TRBJ2-7 many TRBD2 TRBV29-1 CSVAGTKSPYEQYF TGCAGCGTGGCCGGGACTAAGTCTCCCTACGAGCAGTACTTC
TRBJ2-3 many . TRBV7-9 CASSKDRVGTDTQYF TGTGCCAGCAGCAAAGACAGAGTAGGAACAGATACGCAGTATTTT
TRBJ2-7 many . TRBV12-3/TRBV12-4 CASSFQGIGTYEQYF TGTGCCAGCAGTTTCCAGGGAATAGGAACCTACGAGCAGTACTTC
TRBJ2-7 . . TRBV19 CASSIRQSLPYEQYF TGTGCCAGTAGTATCAGACAAAGCTTACCCTACGAGCAGTACTTC
TRBJ2-5 . . TRBV7-2 CASSLAGSLETQYF TGTGCCAGCAGCTTAGCGGGGAGCCTGGAGACCCAGTACTTC
TRBJ1-4 many TRBD1 TRBV4-2 CASSPDRGSGKLFF TGTGCCAGCAGCCCCGACAGGGGGTCCGGAAAACTGTTTTTT
TRBJ1-5 few . TRBV12-3/TRBV12-4 CASSPSQGLGNQPQHF TGTGCCAGCAGCCCATCGCAGGGGCTCGGCAATCAGCCCCAGCATTTT
TRBJ2-3 many TRBD2 TRBV7-9 CASRTSGGTDTQYF TGTGCCAGCAGGACTAGCGGGGGCACAGATACGCAGTATTTT
TRBJ2-1 few . TRBV25-1 CASSEGAAATYNEQFF TGTGCCAGCAGTGAAGGAGCAGCGGCGACCTACAATGAGCAGTTCTTC
TRBJ2-5 . TRBD2 TRBV9 CASSVSGGAGETQYF TGTGCCAGCAGCGTTAGCGGGGGGGCCGGAGAGACCCAGTACTTC
TRBJ2-3 many . TRBV5-1 CASSSRETDTQYF TGCGCCAGCAGTTCACGCGAGACAGATACGCAGTATTTT
TRBJ1-3 many . TRBV4-2 CASSQEDIYSGNTIYF TGTGCCAGCAGCCAAGAGGACATATACTCTGGAAACACCATATATTTT
TRBJ1-3 many . TRBV15 CATSRAGASGNTIYF TGTGCCACCAGCAGAGCGGGGGCCTCTGGAAACACCATATATTTT
TRBJ2-1 . TRBD2 TRBV2 CATQGLAGGPYGDEQFF TGTGCCACCCAGGGACTAGCGGGAGGGCCGTATGGCGATGAGCAGTTCTTC
TRBJ2-1 many . TRBV7-6 CASSLLDGNEQFF TGTGCCAGCAGCCTCTTAGACGGGAATGAGCAGTTCTTC
TRBJ1-5 many TRBD1 TRBV20-1 CSAPSTGANQPQHF TGCAGTGCCCCGTCGACAGGGGCAAATCAGCCCCAGCATTTT